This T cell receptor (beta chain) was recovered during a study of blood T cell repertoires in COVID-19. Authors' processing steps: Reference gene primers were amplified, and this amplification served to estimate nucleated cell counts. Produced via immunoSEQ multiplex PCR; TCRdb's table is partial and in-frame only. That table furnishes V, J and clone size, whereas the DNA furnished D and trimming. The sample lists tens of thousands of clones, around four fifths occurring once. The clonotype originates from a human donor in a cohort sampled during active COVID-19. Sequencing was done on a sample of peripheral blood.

The CDR3 coding sequence is TGCAGCGTTGAACAGCGACCTAACGTAGCTTTCTTT. It codes for CSVEQRPNVAFF. The rearrangement joins TRBV29-1 to TRBJ1-1; D gene unclear. Germline V gene sequence: CDR1 SQVTM, CDR2 ANQGSEA. CDR3 length: 12 amino acids. The V gene lost 2 bases and the J gene lost 10 bases, with 14 bases spanning the gap.